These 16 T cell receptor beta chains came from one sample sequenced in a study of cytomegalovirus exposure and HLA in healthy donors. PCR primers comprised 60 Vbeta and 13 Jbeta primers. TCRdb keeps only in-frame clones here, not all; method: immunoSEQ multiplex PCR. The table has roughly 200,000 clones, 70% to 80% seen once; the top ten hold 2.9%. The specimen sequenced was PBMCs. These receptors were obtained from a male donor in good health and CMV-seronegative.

This CDR3 is CASSHGDTSYNSPLHF. The CDR3 DNA sequence: TGTGCCAGCAGCCACGGGGACACCTCCTATAATTCACCCCTCCACTTT. The chain couples TRBV28 to TRBJ1-6; weak D call: TRBD1 (6 bases). This CDR3 region has 16 residues. Germline assignment: CDR1 MDHEN and CDR2 SYDVKM. The V end lost 6 bases, the J end lost 0 bases, and 12 bases lay between the germline ends.

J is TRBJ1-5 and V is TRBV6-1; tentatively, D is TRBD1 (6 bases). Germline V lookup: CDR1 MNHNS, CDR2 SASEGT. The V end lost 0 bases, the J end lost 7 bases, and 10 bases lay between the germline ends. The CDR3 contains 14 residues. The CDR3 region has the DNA TGTGCCAGCAGTGAAGCACAGGGCGGGCAGCCCCAGCATTTT. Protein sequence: CASSEAQGGQPQHF.

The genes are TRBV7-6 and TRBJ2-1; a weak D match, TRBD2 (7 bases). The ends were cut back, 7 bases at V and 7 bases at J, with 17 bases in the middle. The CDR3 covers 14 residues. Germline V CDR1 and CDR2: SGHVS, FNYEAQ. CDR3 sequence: CASTPGEGGNEQFF. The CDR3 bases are TGTGCCAGCACCCCGGGGGAGGGGGGGAATGAGCAGTTCTTC.

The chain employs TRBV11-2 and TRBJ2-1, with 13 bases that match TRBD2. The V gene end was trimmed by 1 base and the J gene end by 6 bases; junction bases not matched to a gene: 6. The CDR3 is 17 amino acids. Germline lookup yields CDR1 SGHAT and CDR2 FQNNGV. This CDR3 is CASSLARTSGSTNEQFF. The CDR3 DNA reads TGTGCCAGCAGCTTAGCCCGGACTAGCGGGAGCACCAATGAGCAGTTCTTC.

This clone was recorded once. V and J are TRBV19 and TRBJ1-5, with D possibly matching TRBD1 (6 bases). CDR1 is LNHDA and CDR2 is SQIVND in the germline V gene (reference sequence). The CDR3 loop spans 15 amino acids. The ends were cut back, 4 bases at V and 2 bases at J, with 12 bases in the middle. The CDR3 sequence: CASSRTVRGNQPQHF. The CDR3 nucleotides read TGTGCCAGTAGTAGGACAGTCCGGGGCAATCAGCCCCAGCATTTT.

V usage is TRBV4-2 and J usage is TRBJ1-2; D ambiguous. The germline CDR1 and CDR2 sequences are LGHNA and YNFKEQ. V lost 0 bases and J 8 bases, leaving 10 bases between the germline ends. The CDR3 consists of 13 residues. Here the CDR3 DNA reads TGTGCCAGCAGCCAAGATCGCGCGAGGGGCTACACCTTC. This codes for CASSQDRARGYTF.

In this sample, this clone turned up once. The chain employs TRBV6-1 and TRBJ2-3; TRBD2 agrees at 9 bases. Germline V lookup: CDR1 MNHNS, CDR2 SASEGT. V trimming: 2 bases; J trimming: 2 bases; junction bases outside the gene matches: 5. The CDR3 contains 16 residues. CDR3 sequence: CASSEWVAGVTDTQYF. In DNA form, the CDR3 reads TGTGCCAGCAGTGAATGGGTAGCGGGAGTCACAGATACGCAGTATTTT.

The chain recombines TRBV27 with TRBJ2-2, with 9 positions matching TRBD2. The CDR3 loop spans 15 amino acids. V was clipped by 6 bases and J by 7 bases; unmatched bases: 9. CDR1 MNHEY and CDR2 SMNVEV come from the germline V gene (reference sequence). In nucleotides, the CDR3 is TGTGCCAGCAGCCGGAGCGGGGGGTATAGCGGGGAGCTGTTTTTT. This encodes CASSRSGGYSGELFF.

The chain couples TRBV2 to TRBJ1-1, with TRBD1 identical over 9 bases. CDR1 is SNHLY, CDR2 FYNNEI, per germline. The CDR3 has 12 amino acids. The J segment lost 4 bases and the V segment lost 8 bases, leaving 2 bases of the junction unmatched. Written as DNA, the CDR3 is TGTGCCAGCCGGGACAGGGCCACTGAAGCTTTCTTT. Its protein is CASRDRATEAFF.

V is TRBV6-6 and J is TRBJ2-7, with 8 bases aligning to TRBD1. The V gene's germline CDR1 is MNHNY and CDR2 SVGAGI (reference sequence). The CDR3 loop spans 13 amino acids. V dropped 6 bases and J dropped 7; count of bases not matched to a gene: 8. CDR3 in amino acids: CASSGQGWGEQYF. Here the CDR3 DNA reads TGTGCCAGCAGCGGACAGGGCTGGGGGGAGCAGTACTTC.

The CDR3: CAWTPGGPSLHF. The DNA of the CDR3 is TGTGCCTGGACTCCTGGGGGCCCCAGCCTCCACTTT. This sequence joins TRBV30 and TRBJ1-6, with a tentative D call TRBD1 (6 bases). CDR1 and CDR2 from the germline V gene are GTSNPN and SVGIG (reference sequence). This CDR3 comprises 12 residues. V lost 4 bases and J 15 bases, leaving 16 bases between the germline ends. The whole variable domain, remainder taken from reference TRBV30 and TRBJ1-6, is SQTIHQWPATLVQPVGSPLSLECTVEGTSNPNLYWYRQAAGRGLQLLFYSVGIGQISSEVPQNLSASRPQDRQFILSSKKLLLSDSGFYLCAWTPGGPSLHFGNGTRLTVT.

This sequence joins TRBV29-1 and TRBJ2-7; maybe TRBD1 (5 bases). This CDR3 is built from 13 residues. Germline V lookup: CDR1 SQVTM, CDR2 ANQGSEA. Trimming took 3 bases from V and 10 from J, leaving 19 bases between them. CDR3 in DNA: TGCAGCGTTGAGGACAATACGGGTCTTAACCAGTACTTC. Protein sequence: CSVEDNTGLNQYF.

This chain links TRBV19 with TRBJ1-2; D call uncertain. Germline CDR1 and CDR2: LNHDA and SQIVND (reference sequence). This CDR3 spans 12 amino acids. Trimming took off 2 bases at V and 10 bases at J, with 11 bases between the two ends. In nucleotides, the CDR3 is TGTGCCAGTAGTATACCTGGCAGAATCTACACCTTC. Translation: CASSIPGRIYTF.

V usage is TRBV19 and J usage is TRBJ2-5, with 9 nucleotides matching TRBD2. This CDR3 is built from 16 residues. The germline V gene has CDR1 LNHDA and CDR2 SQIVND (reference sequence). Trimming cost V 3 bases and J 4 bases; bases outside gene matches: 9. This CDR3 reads CASSMYSLAGLETQYF. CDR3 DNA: TGTGCCAGTAGTATGTACTCCCTAGCGGGGCTAGAGACCCAGTACTTC.

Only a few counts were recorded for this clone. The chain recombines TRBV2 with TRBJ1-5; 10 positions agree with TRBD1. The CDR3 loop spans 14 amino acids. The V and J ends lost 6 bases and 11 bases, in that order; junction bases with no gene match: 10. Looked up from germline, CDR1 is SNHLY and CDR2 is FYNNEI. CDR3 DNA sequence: TGTGCCAGCAGCGAGGGGACAGGGGCGGGGGCCCAGCATTTT. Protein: CASSEGTGAGAQHF.

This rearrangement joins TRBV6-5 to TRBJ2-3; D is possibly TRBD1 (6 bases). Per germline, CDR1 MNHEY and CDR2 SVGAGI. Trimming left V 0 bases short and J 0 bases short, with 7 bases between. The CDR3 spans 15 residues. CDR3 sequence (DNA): TGTGCCAGCAGTTACTCCAGGGGCAGCACAGATACGCAGTATTTT. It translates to CASSYSRGSTDTQYF.